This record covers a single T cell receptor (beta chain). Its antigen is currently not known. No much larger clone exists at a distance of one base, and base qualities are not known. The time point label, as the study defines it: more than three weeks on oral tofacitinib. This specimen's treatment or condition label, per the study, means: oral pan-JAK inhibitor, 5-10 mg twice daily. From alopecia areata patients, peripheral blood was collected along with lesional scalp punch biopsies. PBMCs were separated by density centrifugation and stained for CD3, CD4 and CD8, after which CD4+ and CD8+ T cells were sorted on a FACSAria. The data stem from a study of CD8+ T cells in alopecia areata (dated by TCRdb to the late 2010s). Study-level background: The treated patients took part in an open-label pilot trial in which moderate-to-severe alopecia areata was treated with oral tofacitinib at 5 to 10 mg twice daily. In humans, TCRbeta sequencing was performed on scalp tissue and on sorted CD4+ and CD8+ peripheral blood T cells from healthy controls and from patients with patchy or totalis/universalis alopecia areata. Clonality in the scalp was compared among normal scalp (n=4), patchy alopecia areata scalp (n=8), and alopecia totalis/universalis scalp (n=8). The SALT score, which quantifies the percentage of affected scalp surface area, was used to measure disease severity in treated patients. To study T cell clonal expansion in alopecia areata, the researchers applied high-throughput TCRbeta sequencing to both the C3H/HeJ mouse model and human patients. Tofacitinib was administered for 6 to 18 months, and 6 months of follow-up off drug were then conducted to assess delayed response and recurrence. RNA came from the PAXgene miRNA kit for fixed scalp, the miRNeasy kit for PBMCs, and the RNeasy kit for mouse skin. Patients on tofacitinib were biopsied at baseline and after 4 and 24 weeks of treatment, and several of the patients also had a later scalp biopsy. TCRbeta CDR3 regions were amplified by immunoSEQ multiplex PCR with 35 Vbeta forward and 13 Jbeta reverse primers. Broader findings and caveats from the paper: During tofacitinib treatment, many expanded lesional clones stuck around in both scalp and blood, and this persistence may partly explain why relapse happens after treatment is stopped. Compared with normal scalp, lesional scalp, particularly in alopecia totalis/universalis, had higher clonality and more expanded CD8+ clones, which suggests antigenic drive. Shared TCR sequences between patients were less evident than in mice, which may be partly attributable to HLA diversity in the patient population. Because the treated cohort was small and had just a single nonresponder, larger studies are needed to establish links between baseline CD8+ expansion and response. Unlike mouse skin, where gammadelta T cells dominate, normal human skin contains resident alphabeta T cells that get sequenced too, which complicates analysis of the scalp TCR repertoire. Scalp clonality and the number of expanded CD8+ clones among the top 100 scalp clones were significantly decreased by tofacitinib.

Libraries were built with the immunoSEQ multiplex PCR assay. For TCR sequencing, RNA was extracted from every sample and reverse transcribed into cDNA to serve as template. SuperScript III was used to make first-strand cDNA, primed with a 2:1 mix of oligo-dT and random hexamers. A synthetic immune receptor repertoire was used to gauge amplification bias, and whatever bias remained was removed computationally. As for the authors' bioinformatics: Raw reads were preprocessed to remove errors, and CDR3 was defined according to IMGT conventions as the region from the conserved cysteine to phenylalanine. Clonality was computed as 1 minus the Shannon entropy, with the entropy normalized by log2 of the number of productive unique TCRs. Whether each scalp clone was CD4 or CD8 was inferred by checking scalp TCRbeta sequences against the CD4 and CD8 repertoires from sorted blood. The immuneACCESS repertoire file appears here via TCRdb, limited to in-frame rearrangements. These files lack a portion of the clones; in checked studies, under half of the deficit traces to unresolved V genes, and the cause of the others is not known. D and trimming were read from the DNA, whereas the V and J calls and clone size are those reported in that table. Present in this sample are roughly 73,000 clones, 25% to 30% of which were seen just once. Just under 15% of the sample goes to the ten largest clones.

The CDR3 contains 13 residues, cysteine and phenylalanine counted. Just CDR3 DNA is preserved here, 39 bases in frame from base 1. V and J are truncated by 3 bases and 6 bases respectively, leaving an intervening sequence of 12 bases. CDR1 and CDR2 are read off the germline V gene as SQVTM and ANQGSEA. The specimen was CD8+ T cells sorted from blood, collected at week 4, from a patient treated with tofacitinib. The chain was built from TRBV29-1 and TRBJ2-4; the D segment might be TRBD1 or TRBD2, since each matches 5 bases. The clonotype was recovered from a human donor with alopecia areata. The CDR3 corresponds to CSVETGTPNIQYF. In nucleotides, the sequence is TGCAGCGTTGAGACCGGGACCCCAAACATTCAGTACTTC.